This T cell receptor beta chain was captured in a study of blood T cells in healthy people across ages. CDR1 and CDR2 from the germline V gene are SGDLS and YYNGEE. This CDR3 is 15 amino acids long. Trimming shortened V by 4 bases and J by 0 bases, and 14 bases separated the two germline ends. Next came a second PCR, run for about 6 to 12 cycles, which used a sample-barcoded 5' primer along with a J-beta primer mix. Each CDR3 protein is one row after TCRdb ran MiXCR on the 5' RACE reads. The table includes around 2 million distinct CDR3 sequences, about 39% detected once. With respect to this clonotype: Its antigen remains unknown.

The study's findings and limits: When one million T cells were used, diversity estimates were thought to be underestimates.

V is TRBV9 and J is TRBJ2-7; possibly TRBD1 or TRBD2 for D (5 bases each). This receptor was obtained from a human donor in good health. The sample was blood. CDR3 amino acids: CASSPQVGTSYEQYF. In nucleotides, the CDR3 is TGTGCCAGCAGCCCACAGGTGGGGACCTCCTACGAGCAGTACTTC.